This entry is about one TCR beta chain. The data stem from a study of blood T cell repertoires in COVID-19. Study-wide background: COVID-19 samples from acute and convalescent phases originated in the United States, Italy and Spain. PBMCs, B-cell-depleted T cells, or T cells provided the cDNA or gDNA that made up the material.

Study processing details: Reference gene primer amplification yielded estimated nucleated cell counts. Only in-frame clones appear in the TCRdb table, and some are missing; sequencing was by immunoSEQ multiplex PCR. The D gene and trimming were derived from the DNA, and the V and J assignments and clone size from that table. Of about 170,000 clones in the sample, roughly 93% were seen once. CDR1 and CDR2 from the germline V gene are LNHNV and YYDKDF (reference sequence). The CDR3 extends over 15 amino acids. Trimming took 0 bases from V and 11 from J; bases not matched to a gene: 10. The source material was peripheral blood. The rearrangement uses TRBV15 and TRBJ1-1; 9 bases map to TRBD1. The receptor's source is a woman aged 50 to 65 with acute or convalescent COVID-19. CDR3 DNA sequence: TGTGCCACCAGCAGAGATTGGACCGGGACAGGGCTTGCTTTCTTT. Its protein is CATSRDWTGTGLAFF.